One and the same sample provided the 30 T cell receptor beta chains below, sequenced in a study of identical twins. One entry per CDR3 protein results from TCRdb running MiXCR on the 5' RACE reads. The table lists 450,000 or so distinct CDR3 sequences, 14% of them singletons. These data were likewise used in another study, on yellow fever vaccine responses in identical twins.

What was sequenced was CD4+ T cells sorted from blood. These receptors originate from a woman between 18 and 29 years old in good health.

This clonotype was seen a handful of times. The CDR3 nucleotides read TGTGCCACCATGGATATGAATACGCAGTATTTT. Translation: CATMDMNTQYF. The rearrangement uses TRBV24-1 and TRBJ2-3; D not certain. Germline V gene sequence: CDR1 KGHDR, CDR2 SFDVKD. CDR3 length: 11 amino acids. Trimming took 8 bases from V and 7 from J, leaving 9 bases between them.

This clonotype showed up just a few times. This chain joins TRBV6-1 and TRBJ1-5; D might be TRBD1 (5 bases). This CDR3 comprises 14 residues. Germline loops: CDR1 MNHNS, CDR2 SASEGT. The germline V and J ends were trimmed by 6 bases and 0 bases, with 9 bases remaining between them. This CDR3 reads CASREGSSNQPQHF. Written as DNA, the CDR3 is TGTGCCAGCAGGGAGGGGTCTAGCAATCAGCCCCAGCATTTT.

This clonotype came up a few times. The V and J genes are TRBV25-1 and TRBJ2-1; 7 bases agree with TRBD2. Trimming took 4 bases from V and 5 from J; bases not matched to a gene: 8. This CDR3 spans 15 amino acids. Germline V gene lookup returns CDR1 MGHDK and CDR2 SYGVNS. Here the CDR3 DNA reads TGTGCCAGCAGTGCGCGGGGACTAATCCACAATGAGCAGTTCTTC. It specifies CASSARGLIHNEQFF.

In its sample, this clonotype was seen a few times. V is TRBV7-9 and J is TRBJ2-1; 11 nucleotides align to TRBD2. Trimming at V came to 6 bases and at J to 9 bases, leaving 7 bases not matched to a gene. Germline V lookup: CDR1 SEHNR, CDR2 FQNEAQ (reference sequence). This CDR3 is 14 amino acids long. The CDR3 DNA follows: TGTGCCAGCAGAGTAGCGGGGGGGCGGAGTGAGCAGTTCTTC. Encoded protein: CASRVAGGRSEQFF.

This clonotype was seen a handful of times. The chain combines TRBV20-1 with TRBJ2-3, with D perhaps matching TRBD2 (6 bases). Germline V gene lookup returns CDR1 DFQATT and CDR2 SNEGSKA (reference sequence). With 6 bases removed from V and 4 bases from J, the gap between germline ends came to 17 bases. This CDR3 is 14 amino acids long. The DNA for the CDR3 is TGCAGTGCCCGTGCGGCGGGAAAGGCAGATACGCAGTATTTT. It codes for CSARAAGKADTQYF.

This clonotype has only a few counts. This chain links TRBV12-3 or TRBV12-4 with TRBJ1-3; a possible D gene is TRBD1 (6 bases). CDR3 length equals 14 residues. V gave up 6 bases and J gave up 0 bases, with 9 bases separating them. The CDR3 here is CASSIRGSGNTIYF. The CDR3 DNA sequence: TGTGCCAGCAGCATCAGGGGCTCTGGAAACACCATATATTTT.

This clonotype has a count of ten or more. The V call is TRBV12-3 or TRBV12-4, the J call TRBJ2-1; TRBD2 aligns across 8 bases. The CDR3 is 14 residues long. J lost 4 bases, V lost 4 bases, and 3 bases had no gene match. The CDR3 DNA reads TGTGCCAGCAGTTCCCTAGCGGGTTACAATGAGCAGTTCTTC. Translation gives CASSSLAGYNEQFF.

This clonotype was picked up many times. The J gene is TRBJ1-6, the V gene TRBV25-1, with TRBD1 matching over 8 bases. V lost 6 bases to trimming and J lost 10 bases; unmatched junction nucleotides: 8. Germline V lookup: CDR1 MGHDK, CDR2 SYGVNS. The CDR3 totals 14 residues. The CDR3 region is CASSLTGGDSPLHF. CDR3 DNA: TGTGCCAGCAGCCTCACAGGGGGTGACTCACCCCTCCACTTT.

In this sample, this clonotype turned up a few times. The CDR3 DNA reads as TGTGCCAGCAGCACGGGGACAGACTACGAGCAGTACTTC. It translates to CASSTGTDYEQYF. The rearrangement joins TRBV7-9 to TRBJ2-7, with TRBD1 matching over 7 bases. Per germline, CDR1 SEHNR and CDR2 FQNEAQ (reference sequence). The CDR3 is made up of 13 amino acids. Unmatched junction bases numbered 4, after V lost 5 bases and J lost 3 bases.

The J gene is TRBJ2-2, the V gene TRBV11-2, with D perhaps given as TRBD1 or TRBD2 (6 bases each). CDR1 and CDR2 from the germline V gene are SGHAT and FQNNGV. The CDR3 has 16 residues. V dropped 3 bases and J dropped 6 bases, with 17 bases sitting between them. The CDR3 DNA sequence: TGTGCCAGCAGCTTTTCGGGGGCAAAACGGGCCGGGGAGCTGTTTTTT. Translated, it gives CASSFSGAKRAGELFF.

CDR3 nucleotide sequence: TGTGCCAGCAGCTACCGACAGGGAGCTAACTATGGCTACACCTTC. This encodes CASSYRQGANYGYTF. V usage is TRBV7-2 and J usage is TRBJ1-2; the match to TRBD1 covers 7 bases. The ends lost 4 bases at V and 0 bases at J; junction bases unmatched: 5. CDR3 length: 15 residues. From germline, CDR1 is SGHTA and CDR2 FQGNSA.

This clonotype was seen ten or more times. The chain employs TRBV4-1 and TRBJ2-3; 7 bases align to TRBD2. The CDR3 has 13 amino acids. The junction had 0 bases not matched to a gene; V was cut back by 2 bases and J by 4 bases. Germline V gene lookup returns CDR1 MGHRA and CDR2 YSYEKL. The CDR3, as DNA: TGCGCCAGCAGCCAACTAGCGGCAGATACGCAGTATTTT. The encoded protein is CASSQLAADTQYF.

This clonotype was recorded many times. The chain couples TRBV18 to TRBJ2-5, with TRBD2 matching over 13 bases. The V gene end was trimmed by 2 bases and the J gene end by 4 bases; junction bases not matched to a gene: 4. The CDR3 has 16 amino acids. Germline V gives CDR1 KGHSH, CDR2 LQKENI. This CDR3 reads CASSPRTSGSGETQYF. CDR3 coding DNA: TGTGCCAGCTCACCAAGGACTAGCGGGAGTGGAGAGACCCAGTACTTC.

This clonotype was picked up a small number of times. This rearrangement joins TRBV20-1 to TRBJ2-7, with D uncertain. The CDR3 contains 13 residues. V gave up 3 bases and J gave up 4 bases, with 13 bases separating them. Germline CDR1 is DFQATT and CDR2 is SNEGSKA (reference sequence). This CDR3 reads CSASRTAPYEQYF. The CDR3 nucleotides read TGCAGTGCTAGCAGGACGGCCCCGTACGAGCAGTACTTC.

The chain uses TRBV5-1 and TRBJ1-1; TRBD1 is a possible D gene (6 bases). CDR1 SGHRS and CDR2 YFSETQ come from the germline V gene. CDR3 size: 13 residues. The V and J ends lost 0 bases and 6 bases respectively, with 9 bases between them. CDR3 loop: CASSLGGLAEAFF. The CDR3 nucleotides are TGCGCCAGCAGCTTGGGGGGGCTCGCTGAAGCTTTCTTT.

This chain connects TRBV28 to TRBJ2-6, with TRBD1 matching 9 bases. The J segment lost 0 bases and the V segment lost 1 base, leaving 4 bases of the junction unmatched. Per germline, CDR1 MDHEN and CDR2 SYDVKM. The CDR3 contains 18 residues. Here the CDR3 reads CASSLYLQGASGANVLTF. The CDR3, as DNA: TGTGCCAGCAGTTTATACTTACAGGGGGCCTCTGGGGCCAACGTCCTGACTTTC.

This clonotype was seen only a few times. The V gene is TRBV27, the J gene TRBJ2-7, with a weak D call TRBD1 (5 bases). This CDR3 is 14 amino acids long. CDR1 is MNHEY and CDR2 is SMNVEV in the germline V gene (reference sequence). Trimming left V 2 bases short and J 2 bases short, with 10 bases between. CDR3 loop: CASSLRGFAYEQYF. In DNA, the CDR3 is TGTGCCAGCAGTTTAAGGGGCTTCGCCTACGAGCAGTACTTC.

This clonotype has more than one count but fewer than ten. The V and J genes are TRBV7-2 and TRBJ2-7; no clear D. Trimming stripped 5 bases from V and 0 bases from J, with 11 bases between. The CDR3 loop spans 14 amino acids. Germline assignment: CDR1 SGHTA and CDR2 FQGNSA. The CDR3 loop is CASSADGFSYEQYF. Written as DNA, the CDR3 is TGTGCCAGCAGCGCGGACGGATTCTCCTACGAGCAGTACTTC. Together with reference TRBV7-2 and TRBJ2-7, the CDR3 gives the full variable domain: GAGVSQSPSNKVTEKGKDVELRCDPISGHTALYWYRQSLGQGLEFLIYFQGNSAPDKSGLPSDRFSAERTGGSVSTLTIQRTQQEDSAVYLCASSADGFSYEQYFGPGTRLTVT.

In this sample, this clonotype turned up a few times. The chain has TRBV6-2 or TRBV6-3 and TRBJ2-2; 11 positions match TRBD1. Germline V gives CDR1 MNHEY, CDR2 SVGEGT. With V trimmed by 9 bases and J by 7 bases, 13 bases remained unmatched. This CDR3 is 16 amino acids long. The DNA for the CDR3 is TGTGCCAGTAAAAAGACGGGACAGGGGGTGATCGGGGAGCTGTTTTTT. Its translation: CASKKTGQGVIGELFF.

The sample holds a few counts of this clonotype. The CDR3 DNA is TGCGCCAGCAGCCGGGCGGGAGGGACAGGGTTCGACGAGCAGTACTTC. Translating it yields CASSRAGGTGFDEQYF. V usage is TRBV4-3 and J usage is TRBJ2-7, with D perhaps TRBD1 or TRBD2 (9 bases each). In germline, CDR1 is LGHNA, CDR2 YSLEER. The CDR3 extends over 16 amino acids. V was cut by 4 bases and J by 5 bases, with 21 bases left in between.

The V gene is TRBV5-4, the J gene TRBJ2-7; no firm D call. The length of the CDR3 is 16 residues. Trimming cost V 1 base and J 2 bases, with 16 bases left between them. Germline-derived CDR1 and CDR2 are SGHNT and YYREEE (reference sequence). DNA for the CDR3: TGTGCCAGCAGCTTGCGTTGGCGCGGTACCGCCTACGAGCAGTACTTC. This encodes CASSLRWRGTAYEQYF. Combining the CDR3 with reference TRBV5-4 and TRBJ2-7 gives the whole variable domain ETGVTQSPTHLIKTRGQQVTLRCSSQSGHNTVSWYQQALGQGPQFIFQYYREEENGRGNFPPRFSGLQFPNYSSELNVNALELDDSALYLCASSLRWRGTAYEQYFGPGTRLTVT.

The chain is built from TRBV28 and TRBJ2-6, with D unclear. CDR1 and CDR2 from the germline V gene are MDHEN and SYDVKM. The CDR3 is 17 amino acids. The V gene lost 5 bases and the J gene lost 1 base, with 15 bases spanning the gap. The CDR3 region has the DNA TGTGCCAGCAGTCCCCCCCGCAGGAGTTCTGGGGCCAACGTCCTGACTTTC. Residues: CASSPPRRSSGANVLTF.

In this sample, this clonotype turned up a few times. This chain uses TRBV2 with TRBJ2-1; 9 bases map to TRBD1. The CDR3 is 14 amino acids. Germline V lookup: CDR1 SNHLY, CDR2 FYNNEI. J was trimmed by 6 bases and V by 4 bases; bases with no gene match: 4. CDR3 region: CASSVQGAVNEQFF. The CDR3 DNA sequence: TGTGCCAGCAGTGTACAGGGGGCCGTCAATGAGCAGTTCTTC.

CDR3 loop: CASSQGTAGSGTGELFF. CDR3 nucleotide sequence: TGCGCCAGCAGCCAAGGAACTGCGGGGAGTGGCACCGGGGAGCTGTTTTTT. The chain uses TRBV4-3 and TRBJ2-2; D might be TRBD2 (6 bases). This CDR3 region has 17 residues. Deletions cut 1 base from V and 4 bases from J, with 16 bases between. Germline CDR1 is LGHNA and CDR2 is YSLEER.

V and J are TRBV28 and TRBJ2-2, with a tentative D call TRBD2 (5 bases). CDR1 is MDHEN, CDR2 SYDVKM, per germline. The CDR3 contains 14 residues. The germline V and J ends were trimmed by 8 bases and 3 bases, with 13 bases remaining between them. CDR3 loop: CASAGNGYTGELFF. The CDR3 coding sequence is TGTGCCAGCGCGGGCAACGGTTACACCGGGGAGCTGTTTTTT.

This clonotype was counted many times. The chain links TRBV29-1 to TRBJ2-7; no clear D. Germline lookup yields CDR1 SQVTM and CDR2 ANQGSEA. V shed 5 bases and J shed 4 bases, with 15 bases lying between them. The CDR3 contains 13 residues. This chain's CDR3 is CSVRKDRQYEQYF. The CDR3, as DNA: TGCAGCGTTCGGAAGGATCGTCAATACGAGCAGTACTTC.

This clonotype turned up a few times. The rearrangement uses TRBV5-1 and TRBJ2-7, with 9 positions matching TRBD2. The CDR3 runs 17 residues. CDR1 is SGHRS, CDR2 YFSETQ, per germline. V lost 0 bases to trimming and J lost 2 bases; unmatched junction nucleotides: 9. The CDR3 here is CASSLVTRTSAAYEQYF. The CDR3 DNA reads TGCGCCAGCAGCTTGGTTACCCGGACTAGCGCGGCCTACGAGCAGTACTTC.

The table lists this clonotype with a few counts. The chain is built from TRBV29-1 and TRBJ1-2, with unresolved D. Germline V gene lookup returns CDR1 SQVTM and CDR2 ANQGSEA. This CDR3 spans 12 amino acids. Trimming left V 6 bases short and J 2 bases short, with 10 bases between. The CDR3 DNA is TGCAGCGTAGGAGTCCTGAACTATGGCTACACCTTC. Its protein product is CSVGVLNYGYTF.

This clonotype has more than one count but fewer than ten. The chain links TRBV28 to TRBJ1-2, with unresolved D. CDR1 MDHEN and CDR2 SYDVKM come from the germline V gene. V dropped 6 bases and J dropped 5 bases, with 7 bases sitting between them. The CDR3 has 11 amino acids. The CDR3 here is CASRKKYGYTF. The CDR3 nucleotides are TGTGCCAGCAGGAAGAAATATGGCTACACCTTC.

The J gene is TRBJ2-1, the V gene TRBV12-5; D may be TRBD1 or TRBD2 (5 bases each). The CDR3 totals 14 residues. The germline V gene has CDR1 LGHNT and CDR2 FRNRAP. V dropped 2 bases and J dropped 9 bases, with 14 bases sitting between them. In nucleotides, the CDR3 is TGTGCTAGTGGTTTGTGGTCCAATGGGGGTGAGCAGTTCTTC. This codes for CASGLWSNGGEQFF.